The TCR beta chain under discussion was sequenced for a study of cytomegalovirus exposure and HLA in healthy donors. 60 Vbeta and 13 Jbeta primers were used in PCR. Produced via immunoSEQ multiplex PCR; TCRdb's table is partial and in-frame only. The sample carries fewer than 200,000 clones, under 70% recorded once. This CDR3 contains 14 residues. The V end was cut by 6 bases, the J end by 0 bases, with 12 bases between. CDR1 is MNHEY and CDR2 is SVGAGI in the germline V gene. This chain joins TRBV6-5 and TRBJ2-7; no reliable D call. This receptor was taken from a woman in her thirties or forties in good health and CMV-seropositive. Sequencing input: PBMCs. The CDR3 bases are TGTGCCAGCAGCCTCGGTGGTCCCTCCTACGAGCAGTACTTC. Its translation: CASSLGGPSYEQYF.